These 30 T cell receptor beta chains came from one sample sequenced in a study of cytomegalovirus exposure and HLA in healthy donors (dated by TCRdb to the late 2010s). Libraries were built with the immunoSEQ multiplex PCR assay. The multiplex PCR relied on a mix of 60 forward primers for TCR Vbeta segments and 13 reverse primers for TCR Jbeta segments. TCRdb limited this immuneACCESS table to in-frame rearrangements with V and J called. A share of clones is missing; checked studies link under half to unresolved V genes, and the rest is unexplained. The sample contains roughly 30,000 clones, about 83% of them found a single time. Together, the top ten hold around 2.5% of the sample. The sequenced material came from PBMCs. These receptor sequences come from a boy aged 5-17 years in good health and CMV-seronegative.

The J gene is TRBJ2-1, the V gene TRBV7-3; 9 nucleotides agree with TRBD2. From germline, CDR1 is SGHTA and CDR2 FQGTGA. This CDR3 is 16 amino acids long. The junction had 8 bases not matched to a gene; V was cut back by 4 bases and J by 4 bases. The CDR3 region has the DNA TGTGCCAGCAGCTACTCGGGACTAGCAGGGTACAATGAGCAGTTCTTC. It translates to CASSYSGLAGYNEQFF.

This rearrangement joins TRBV5-6 to TRBJ1-5; 7 bases are shared with TRBD1. The V segment lost 7 bases and the J segment 0 bases; nucleotides outside the gene matches: 10. The CDR3 length is 16 residues. CDR1 is SGHDT and CDR2 is YYEEEE in the germline V gene. The DNA of the CDR3 is TGTGCCAGCCCCGCCGGGACAGTTAATAGCAATCAGCCCCAGCATTTT. This sequence encodes CASPAGTVNSNQPQHF.

The chain is built from TRBV7-8 and TRBJ1-5, with D uncertain. Germline V gene lookup returns CDR1 SGHVS and CDR2 FQNEAQ. The V end was cut by 0 bases, the J end by 2 bases, with 8 bases between. The CDR3 runs to 15 residues. CDR3 protein: CASSLAGSGNQPQHF. The CDR3, as DNA: TGTGCCAGCAGCTTAGCCGGGTCCGGCAATCAGCCCCAGCATTTT.

The V call is TRBV7-3, the J call TRBJ2-1; 9 nucleotides align to TRBD2. V lost 5 bases and J lost 7; bases outside the gene matches: 12. From germline, CDR1 is SGHTA and CDR2 FQGTGA. The CDR3 extends over 16 amino acids. The CDR3 coding sequence is TGTGCCAGCAGCCCTCAATCCGGGACTAGCAAGAATGAGCAGTTCTTC. Residues: CASSPQSGTSKNEQFF.

This chain links TRBV11-1 with TRBJ2-3; 11 nucleotides match TRBD2. Germline V gene data show CDR1 as SGHAT and CDR2 as FQDESV (reference sequence). With 3 bases clipped from V and 2 bases from J, the junction kept 13 bases outside the gene matches. This CDR3 comprises 19 residues. Here the CDR3 reads CASSFLLAGVASPTDTQYF. The CDR3 DNA reads as TGTGCCAGCAGCTTCTTACTAGCGGGGGTGGCCAGCCCCACAGATACGCAGTATTTT.

CDR3 residues: CSVAVMTGEKLFF. CDR3 bases: TGCAGCGTGGCTGTTATGACAGGGGAAAAACTGTTTTTT. This sequence joins TRBV29-1 and TRBJ1-4, with 7 nucleotides matching TRBD1. Looked up from germline, CDR1 is SQVTM and CDR2 is ANQGSEA. V was pared by 6 bases and J by 8 bases, with 9 bases of the junction left unmatched. The CDR3 runs 13 residues.

The V call is TRBV4-3, the J call TRBJ1-2, with a possible D match to TRBD1 (6 bases). The CDR3 has 15 amino acids. V was shortened by 1 base and J by 0 bases, with 9 bases between the two germline ends. Germline CDR1 LGHNA, CDR2 YSLEER. The CDR3: CASSQGGQANYGYTF. As DNA, the CDR3 is TGCGCCAGCAGCCAAGGGGGACAAGCTAACTATGGCTACACCTTC.

Concerning this clone: Distinct nucleotide sequences in the sample also encode this CDR3. This chain links TRBV6-5 with TRBJ2-3; TRBD2 matches at 13 bases. Per germline, CDR1 MNHEY and CDR2 SVGAGI. The CDR3 sequence is 15 residues long. The V and J ends lost 6 bases and 3 bases, in that order; junction bases with no gene match: 3. The CDR3 DNA is TGTGCCAGCAGGGCGGGACTAGCGGGAACAGATACGCAGTATTTT. This codes for CASRAGLAGTDTQYF.

V gene TRBV7-3 combines with J gene TRBJ1-2, with 8 positions matching TRBD1. Germline trimming cut 4 bases from V and 7 bases from J; bases unmatched to any gene: 5. Germline CDR1 reads SGHTA; CDR2 reads FQGTGA. The CDR3 consists of 13 residues. The CDR3 sequence: CASSSAGGLGYTF. In DNA, the CDR3 is TGTGCCAGCAGCTCCGCAGGGGGCCTTGGCTACACCTTC. The complete variable domain, with remaining parts taken from reference TRBV7-3 and TRBJ1-2, reads GAGVSQTPSNKVTEKGKYVELRCDPISGHTALYWYRQSLGQGPEFLIYFQGTGAADDSGLPNDRFFAVRPEGSVSTLKIQRTERGDSAVYLCASSSAGGLGYTFGSGTRLTVV.

This clone occurred a few times. The chain has TRBV4-3 and TRBJ2-2; perhaps TRBD1 as D (5 bases). Trimming cost V 4 bases and J 8 bases, with 20 bases left between them. The CDR3 sequence is 16 residues long. Per the germline V gene, CDR1 is LGHNA and CDR2 is YSLEER. In DNA, the CDR3 is TGCGCCAGCAGCCTTGATCGAGACAGATTAAGAGGGGAGCTGTTTTTT. This encodes CASSLDRDRLRGELFF.

The chain is built from TRBV18 and TRBJ1-2, with a tentative D call TRBD1 (6 bases). The CDR3 is made up of 14 amino acids. Trimming shortened V by 3 bases and J by 2 bases, and 10 bases separated the two germline ends. Germline assignment: CDR1 KGHSH and CDR2 LQKENI. The CDR3 sequence: CASSPPTGNYGYTF. CDR3 nucleotides: TGTGCCAGCTCACCCCCGACAGGAAACTATGGCTACACCTTC.

This clone was recorded once. This chain connects TRBV5-1 to TRBJ2-3, with D perhaps matching TRBD1 (6 bases). Looked up from germline, CDR1 is SGHRS and CDR2 is YFSETQ. The CDR3 is 14 residues long. Trimming shortened V by 4 bases and J by 0 bases, and 9 bases separated the two germline ends. As DNA, the CDR3 is TGCGCCAGCAGCCTTGGACAGAGCACAGATACGCAGTATTTT. It encodes CASSLGQSTDTQYF.

The chain links TRBV6-1 to TRBJ1-3; no definite D call. Germline V gene data show CDR1 as MNHNS and CDR2 as SASEGT. Deletions cut 5 bases from V and 0 bases from J, with 11 bases between. The CDR3 sequence is 15 residues long. CDR3 sequence reads: CASSRTESSGNTIYF. For the CDR3, the DNA is TGTGCCAGCAGTCGGACTGAATCCTCTGGAAACACCATATATTTT.

Of note for this clone: A junction end diverges from the germline sequence, so it may reflect a read error. The rearrangement joins TRBV2 to TRBJ1-6; D is unclear. The CDR3 spans 12 residues. The germline CDR1 and CDR2 sequences are SNHLY and FYNNEI. The CDR3, as DNA: TGTGCCAGCAGACGGTTCTTGGGCATCACAAATTTT. It encodes CASRRFLGITNF. The entire variable domain, with the rest obtained from reference TRBV2 and TRBJ1-6, is as follows: EPEVTQTPSHQVTQMGQEVILRCVPISNHLYFYWYRQILGQKVEFLVSFYNNEISEKSEIFDDQFSVERPDGSNFTLKIRSTKLEDSAMYFCASRRFLGITNFGNGTRLTVT.

The rearrangement joins TRBV4-2 to TRBJ1-4; a weak D match, TRBD1 (6 bases). CDR1 and CDR2 (germline): LGHNA, YNFKEQ. This CDR3 is 16 amino acids long. Deletions cut 0 bases from V and 8 bases from J, with 16 bases between. CDR3 sequence: CASSQDRSGDGEKLFF. For the CDR3, the DNA is TGTGCCAGCAGCCAAGATAGATCAGGGGATGGGGAAAAACTGTTTTTT.

This chain links TRBV27 with TRBJ1-2; 11 bases match TRBD1. Per the germline V gene, CDR1 is MNHEY and CDR2 is SMNVEV (reference sequence). The V gene end was trimmed by 3 bases and the J gene end by 4 bases; junction bases not matched to a gene: 7. The CDR3 runs 16 residues. The CDR3 sequence is CASSFSGQGVLYGYTF. CDR3 sequence (DNA): TGTGCCAGCAGTTTTTCGGGACAGGGGGTCCTCTATGGCTACACCTTC.

This rearrangement joins TRBV6-1 to TRBJ1-3; possibly TRBD1 for D (5 bases). The CDR3 has 16 amino acids. With 2 bases removed from V and 0 bases from J, the gap between germline ends came to 11 bases. Germline CDR1 is MNHNS and CDR2 is SASEGT. The CDR3 nucleotides read TGTGCCAGCAGTGAACTGGACGGGGGCTCTGGAAACACCATATATTTT. The encoded protein is CASSELDGGSGNTIYF.

The table lists this clone with a few counts. The chain is built from TRBV19 and TRBJ2-5, with 9 bases matching TRBD1. CDR3 length equals 13 residues. Germline V gene data show CDR1 as LNHDA and CDR2 as SQIVND (reference sequence). The J segment lost 4 bases and the V segment lost 6 bases, leaving 3 bases of the junction unmatched. This CDR3 reads CASRDRGRETQYF. CDR3 coding DNA: TGTGCCAGTAGGGACAGGGGTCGAGAGACCCAGTACTTC.

This CDR3 reads CASSPSDTIYF. The CDR3 DNA is TGTGCCAGCAGCCCCTCCGACACCATATATTTT. V and J are TRBV7-9 and TRBJ1-3; D gene ambiguous. Trimming shortened V by 5 bases and J by 8 bases, and 7 bases separated the two germline ends. CDR1 is SEHNR, CDR2 FQNEAQ, per germline (reference sequence). This CDR3 has 11 amino acids.

V and J are TRBV5-1 and TRBJ1-1, with unresolved D. Trimming took 3 bases from V and 1 from J, leaving 19 bases between them. Germline V lookup: CDR1 SGHRS, CDR2 YFSETQ. The CDR3 has 17 residues. The CDR3 sequence: CASSSPAGGEGNTEAFF. CDR3 sequence (DNA): TGCGCCAGCAGCTCCCCCGCTGGTGGGGAGGGGAACACTGAAGCTTTCTTT.

The rearrangement links TRBV5-1 to TRBJ2-5; 8 bases match TRBD1. Germline CDR1 is SGHRS and CDR2 is YFSETQ. V trimming: 3 bases; J trimming: 3 bases; junction bases outside the gene matches: 4. The CDR3 consists of 14 residues. The CDR3 DNA reads as TGCGCCAGCAGCTATCAGGGGGCGGAAGAGACCCAGTACTTC. It encodes CASSYQGAEETQYF. Supplemented by reference TRBV5-1 and TRBJ2-5, the full variable domain reads KAGVTQTPRYLIKTRGQQVTLSCSPISGHRSVSWYQQTPGQGLQFLFEYFSETQRNKGNFPGRFSGRQFSNSRSEMNVSTLELGDSALYLCASSYQGAEETQYFGPGTRLLVL.

The chain combines TRBV11-3 with TRBJ2-7, with D perhaps matching TRBD2 (6 bases). The CDR3 runs to 12 residues. The ends were cut back, 3 bases at V and 6 bases at J, with 9 bases in the middle. Germline V gives CDR1 SGHNT, CDR2 YENEEA. The CDR3 region is CASSLGGSEQYF. The CDR3 nucleotides read TGTGCCAGCAGCTTGGGGGGTAGCGAGCAGTACTTC.

In DNA, the CDR3 is TGTGCCAGCAGCTCGGGACAGGGGTACGAGCAGTACTTC. It codes for CASSSGQGYEQYF. The chain uses TRBV13 and TRBJ2-7; 10 positions agree with TRBD1. The CDR3 is 13 residues long. From germline, CDR1 is PRHDT and CDR2 FYEKMQ (reference sequence). J gave up 4 bases and V 4 bases, and 1 base lay outside the gene matches.

The rearrangement links TRBV4-3 to TRBJ2-7; 7 bases match TRBD1. This CDR3 has 15 amino acids. After removal of 1 base from V and 6 bases from J, the junction contained 9 bases not matched to a gene. Per the germline V gene, CDR1 is LGHNA and CDR2 is YSLEER. The CDR3 bases are TGCGCCAGCAGCCAAGTTGACAGGGAGAACTCCGAGCAGTACTTC. It codes for CASSQVDRENSEQYF.

The chain is built from TRBV28 and TRBJ2-7; D gene ambiguous. The germline gives CDR1 MDHEN, CDR2 SYDVKM. The CDR3 sequence is 12 residues long. V was cut by 8 bases and J by 4 bases, with 12 bases left in between. The CDR3 DNA sequence: TGTGCCAGCCGAACGGGTCAATACGAGCAGTACTTC. It codes for CASRTGQYEQYF. Variable domain in full (rest from reference TRBV28 and TRBJ2-7): DVKVTQSSRYLVKRTGEKVFLECVQDMDHENMFWYRQDPGLGLRLIYFSYDVKMKEKGDIPEGYSVSREKKERFSLILESASTNQTSMYLCASRTGQYEQYFGPGTRLTVT.

This clone appeared once. The genes are TRBV30 and TRBJ2-2; D is undetermined. The CDR3 length is 13 residues. V lost 3 bases to trimming and J lost 0 bases, with 5 bases between them. Germline V gene lookup returns CDR1 GTSNPN and CDR2 SVGIG (reference sequence). In DNA form, the CDR3 reads TGTGCCTGGAGGGCACCGAACACCGGGGAGCTGTTTTTT. Its translation: CAWRAPNTGELFF.

This chain connects TRBV7-2 to TRBJ2-5, with 12 bases identical to TRBD2. The CDR3 is 17 amino acids. The germline V gene has CDR1 SGHTA and CDR2 FQGNSA. V was pared by 0 bases and J by 5 bases, with 7 bases of the junction left unmatched. Here the CDR3 reads CASSLALAGGPGETQYF. Written as DNA, the CDR3 is TGTGCCAGCAGCTTAGCACTAGCGGGGGGCCCTGGGGAGACCCAGTACTTC.

The chain links TRBV6-1 to TRBJ1-6, with TRBD1 matching 8 bases. Germline CDR1 is MNHNS and CDR2 is SASEGT. V lost 6 bases to trimming and J lost 10 bases; unmatched junction nucleotides: 11. The CDR3 is made up of 15 amino acids. CDR3 nucleotide sequence: TGTGCCAGCAGCACCACAGGGGGATTTAACTCACCCCTCCACTTT. It yields the protein CASSTTGGFNSPLHF.

The chain uses TRBV7-6 and TRBJ2-7; 8 bases agree with TRBD1. Germline V gene data show CDR1 as SGHVS and CDR2 as FNYEAQ. The CDR3 has 15 amino acids. The ends lost 1 base at V and 2 bases at J; junction bases unmatched: 4. CDR3: CASSLGGQGTYEQYF. CDR3 sequence (DNA): TGTGCCAGCAGCTTAGGTGGACAGGGAACCTACGAGCAGTACTTC.

The genes are TRBV5-1 and TRBJ1-2; TRBD1 is a possible D gene (5 bases). Looked up from germline, CDR1 is SGHRS and CDR2 is YFSETQ. The V gene lost 4 bases and the J gene lost 4 bases, with 11 bases spanning the gap. This CDR3 has 13 residues. The CDR3, as DNA: TGCGCCAGCAGCCCCGGGGGTTTCTATGGCTACACCTTC. This sequence encodes CASSPGGFYGYTF.